This T cell receptor (beta chain) was profiled in a study of cytomegalovirus exposure and HLA in healthy donors. Primers: 60 Vbeta forward and 13 Jbeta reverse. Repertoires were generated with immunoSEQ multiplex PCR, while TCRdb's copy carries only in-frame clones and drops some. Seen here are a few hundred thousand clones, about 80% observed once, and the top ten hold less than 9%. Deletions cut 6 bases from V and 6 bases from J, with 3 bases between. Germline CDR1 reads SNHLY; CDR2 reads FYNNEI. CDR3 length: 10 residues. This clone appeared a single time. The clonotype comes from a woman aged 55-69 years in good health and CMV-seropositive. Sequencing was carried out using PBMCs. The rearrangement uses TRBV2 and TRBJ2-1, with D unresolved. CDR3 protein: CASRLNEQFF. The DNA of the CDR3 is TGTGCCAGCAGACTCAATGAGCAGTTCTTC.